Shown below are 9 T cell receptor beta chains from a single sample sequenced in a study of blood T cells in healthy people across ages. The use of a sample-barcoded 5' primer and a J-beta primer mix characterized a second PCR of roughly 6 to 11 cycles. TCRdb reprocessed the 5' RACE reads via MiXCR and lists one record per CDR3 protein. The sample consists of about 780,000 distinct CDR3 sequences, about 42% of them appearing once. Sequenced sample: blood. These receptors came from a man older than 75 in good health.

The chain has TRBV29-1 and TRBJ2-2; TRBD2 is a possible D gene (5 bases). This CDR3 region has 14 residues. Germline assignment: CDR1 SQVTM and CDR2 ANQGSEA. The V gene lost 7 bases and the J gene lost 4 bases, with 16 bases spanning the gap. For the CDR3, the DNA is TGCAGCGCAGATGTGAGGGAGAGCACCGGGGAGCTGTTTTTT. This gives the protein CSADVRESTGELFF.

This clonotype has a handful of counts. The chain uses TRBV12-3 or TRBV12-4 and TRBJ2-5; a weak D match, TRBD2 (6 bases). This CDR3 has 15 residues. V was trimmed by 2 bases and J by 5 bases, leaving 15 bases between them. CDR3 sequence (DNA): TGTGCCAGCAGTTTAATAGGTAGCGGCCAGGAGACCCAGTACTTC. This codes for CASSLIGSGQETQYF.

This chain connects TRBV5-5 to TRBJ2-3; no clear D. The germline CDR1 and CDR2 sequences are SGHKS and YYEKEE (reference sequence). This CDR3 region has 12 residues. V was clipped by 5 bases and J by 6 bases, with 10 bases between them. CDR3 sequence reads: CASRLPGDTQYF. The CDR3, as DNA: TGTGCCAGCAGGCTGCCGGGCGATACGCAGTATTTT.

V usage is TRBV3-1 and J usage is TRBJ2-3; 7 bases align to TRBD2. The germline gives CDR1 LGHDT, CDR2 YNNKEL (reference sequence). The CDR3 runs 13 residues. V trimming: 1 base; J trimming: 8 bases; junction bases outside the gene matches: 3. The CDR3 DNA sequence: TGTGCCAGCAGCCAAGTCACGGGGGGTACGCAGTATTTT. It codes for CASSQVTGGTQYF.

The J gene is TRBJ2-3, the V gene TRBV20-1; 13 bases are a match to TRBD2. V trimming: 5 bases; J trimming: 4 bases; junction bases outside the gene matches: 15. Per germline, CDR1 DFQATT and CDR2 SNEGSKA (reference sequence). The CDR3 totals 18 residues. This CDR3 reads CSADLSRGLAGAADTQYF. CDR3 DNA: TGCAGTGCTGACCTAAGTCGTGGACTAGCGGGAGCTGCAGATACGCAGTATTTT.

The chain carries TRBV29-1 and TRBJ1-2; 12 bases are a match to TRBD1. The trim removed 4 bases at V and 8 bases at J, leaving 8 bases unmatched. Germline V gives CDR1 SQVTM, CDR2 ANQGSEA. The CDR3 consists of 14 residues. CDR3 residues: CSVGGTGGWIGYTF. The CDR3 DNA follows: TGCAGCGTTGGCGGGACAGGGGGCTGGATCGGCTACACCTTC.

This clonotype was counted a few times. CDR3 sequence reads: CSGALPTNEQFF. DNA for the CDR3: TGCAGCGGTGCTCTTCCCACCAATGAGCAGTTCTTC. This chain connects TRBV29-1 to TRBJ2-1; no clear D gene. Germline CDR1 SQVTM, CDR2 ANQGSEA. CDR3 size: 12 residues. V lost 7 bases, J lost 6 bases, and 13 bases lay in between.

This clonotype was found a few times. The chain is built from TRBV21-1 and TRBJ2-7. TRBV21-1 is a known pseudogene. The length of the CDR3 is 11 residues. The CDR3 loop reads CASSREHEQYF. The CDR3 coding sequence is TGTGCCAGCAGTAGAGAACACGAGCAGTACTTC.

This clonotype appeared a few times. The CDR3 DNA reads TGCGCCAGCAGCCAAGTTGGGACTAGCCGAGACAATGAGCAGTTCTTC. This gives the protein CASSQVGTSRDNEQFF. The chain has TRBV4-1 and TRBJ2-1; 9 positions agree with TRBD2. The CDR3 has 16 residues. Per germline, CDR1 MGHRA and CDR2 YSYEKL. J was trimmed by 5 bases and V by 1 base; bases with no gene match: 6.